This T cell receptor (beta chain) was documented in a study of T cell responses to AZD1222 COVID-19 vaccine. Overall study findings and caveats: Possibly, clonal diversity was underestimated; donors were largely white British and included more females.

Comments on this clone: What it binds is unknown.

TCRdb's table, derived via immunoSEQ multiplex PCR, lists solely in-frame clones and lacks some. The table has some 97,000 clones, about 85% seen once. Sample: peripheral blood, taken on day 0 of AZD1222 vaccination. The source of this sequence is an adult in good health.

CDR3 DNA: TGTGCCAGCAGTTTAAGGTGGAACACTGAAGCTTTCTTT. This translates into CASSLRWNTEAFF. The chain links TRBV27 to TRBJ1-1; D ambiguous. V shed 2 bases and J shed 1 base, with 5 bases lying between them. This CDR3 comprises 13 residues. In germline, CDR1 is MNHEY, CDR2 SMNVEV (reference sequence).